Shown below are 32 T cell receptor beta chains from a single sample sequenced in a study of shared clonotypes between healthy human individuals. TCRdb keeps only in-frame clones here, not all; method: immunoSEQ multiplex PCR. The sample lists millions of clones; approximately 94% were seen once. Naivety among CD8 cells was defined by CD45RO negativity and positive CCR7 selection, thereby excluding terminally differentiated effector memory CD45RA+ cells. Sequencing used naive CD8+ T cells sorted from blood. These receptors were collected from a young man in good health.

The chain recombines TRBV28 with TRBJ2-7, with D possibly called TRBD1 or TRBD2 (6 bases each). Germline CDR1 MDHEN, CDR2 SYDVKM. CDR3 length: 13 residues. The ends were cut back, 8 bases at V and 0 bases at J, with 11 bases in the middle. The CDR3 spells CASEWGASYEQYF. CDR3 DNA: TGTGCCAGCGAGTGGGGGGCCTCCTACGAGCAGTACTTC.

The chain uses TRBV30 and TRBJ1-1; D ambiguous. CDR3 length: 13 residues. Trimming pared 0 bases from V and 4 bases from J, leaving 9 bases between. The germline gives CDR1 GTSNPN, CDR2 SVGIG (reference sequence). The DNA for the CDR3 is TGTGCCTGGAGTGTACTGTGGTTCACTGAAGCTTTCTTT. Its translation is CAWSVLWFTEAFF.

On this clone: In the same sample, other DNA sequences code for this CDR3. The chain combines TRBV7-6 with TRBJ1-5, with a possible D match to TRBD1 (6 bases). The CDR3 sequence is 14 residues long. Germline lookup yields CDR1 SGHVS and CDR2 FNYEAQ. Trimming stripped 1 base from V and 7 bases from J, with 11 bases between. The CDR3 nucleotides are TGTGCCAGCAGCTTAGGGGGGCCTGGGCAGCCCCAGCATTTT. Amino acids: CASSLGGPGQPQHF.

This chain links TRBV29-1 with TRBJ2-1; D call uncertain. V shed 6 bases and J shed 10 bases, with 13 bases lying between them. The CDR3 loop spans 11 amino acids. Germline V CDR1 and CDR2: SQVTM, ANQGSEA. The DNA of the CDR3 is TGCAGCGTCATTATACTTATGGAGCAGTTCTTC. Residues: CSVIILMEQFF.

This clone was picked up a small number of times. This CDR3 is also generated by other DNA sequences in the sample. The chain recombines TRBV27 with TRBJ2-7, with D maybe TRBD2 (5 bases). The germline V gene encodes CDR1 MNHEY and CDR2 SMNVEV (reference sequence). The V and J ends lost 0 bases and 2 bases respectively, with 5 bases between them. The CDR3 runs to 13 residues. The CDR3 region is CASSLSEAYEQYF. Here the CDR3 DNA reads TGTGCCAGCAGTTTATCGGAGGCCTACGAGCAGTACTTC.

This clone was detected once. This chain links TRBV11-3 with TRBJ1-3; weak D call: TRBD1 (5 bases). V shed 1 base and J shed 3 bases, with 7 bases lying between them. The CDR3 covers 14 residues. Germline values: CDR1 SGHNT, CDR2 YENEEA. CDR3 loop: CASSLGGDGNTIYF. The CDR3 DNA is TGTGCCAGCAGCTTAGGAGGGGATGGAAACACCATATATTTT.

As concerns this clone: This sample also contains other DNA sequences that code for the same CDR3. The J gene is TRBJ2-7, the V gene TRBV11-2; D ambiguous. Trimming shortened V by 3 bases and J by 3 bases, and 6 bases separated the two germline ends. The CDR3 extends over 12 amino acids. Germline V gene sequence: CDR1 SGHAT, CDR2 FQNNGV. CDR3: CASSFVGYEQYF. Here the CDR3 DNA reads TGTGCCAGCAGCTTTGTGGGCTACGAGCAGTACTTC.

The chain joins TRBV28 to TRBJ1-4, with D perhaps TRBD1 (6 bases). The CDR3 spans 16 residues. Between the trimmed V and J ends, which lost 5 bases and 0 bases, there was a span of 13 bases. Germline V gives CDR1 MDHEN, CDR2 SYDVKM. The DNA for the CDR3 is TGTGCCAGCAGTCCACGACAGGTTGCAACTAATGAAAAACTGTTTTTT. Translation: CASSPRQVATNEKLFF.

The DNA for the CDR3 is TGTGCCAGTAATTTTGGGGAGACAACCAACAATGAGCAGTTCTTC. Translated, it gives CASNFGETTNNEQFF. The genes are TRBV27 and TRBJ2-1; D may be TRBD2 (5 bases). There are 15 residues in the CDR3. The V gene's germline CDR1 is MNHEY and CDR2 SMNVEV (reference sequence). V lost 9 bases to trimming and J lost 5 bases, with 20 bases between them.

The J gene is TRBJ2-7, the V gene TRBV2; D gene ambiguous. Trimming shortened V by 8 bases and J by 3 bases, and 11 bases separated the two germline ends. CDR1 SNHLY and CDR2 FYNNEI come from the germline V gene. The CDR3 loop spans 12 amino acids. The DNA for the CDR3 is TGTGCCAGCTCTACAGAACACTACGAGCAGTACTTC. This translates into CASSTEHYEQYF.

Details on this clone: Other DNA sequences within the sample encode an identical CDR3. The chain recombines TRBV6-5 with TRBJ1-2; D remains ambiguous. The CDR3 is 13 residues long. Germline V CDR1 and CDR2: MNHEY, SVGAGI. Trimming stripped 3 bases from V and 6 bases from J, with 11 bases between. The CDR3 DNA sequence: TGTGCCAGCAGTTATACGGGTTCGAATGGCTACACCTTC. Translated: CASSYTGSNGYTF.

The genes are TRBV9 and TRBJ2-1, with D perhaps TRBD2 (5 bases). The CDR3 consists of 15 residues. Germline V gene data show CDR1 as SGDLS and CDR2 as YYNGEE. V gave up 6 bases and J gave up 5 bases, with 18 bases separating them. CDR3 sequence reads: CASTEGSLLDNEQFF. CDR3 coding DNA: TGTGCCAGCACGGAAGGGAGTCTTTTGGACAATGAGCAGTTCTTC.

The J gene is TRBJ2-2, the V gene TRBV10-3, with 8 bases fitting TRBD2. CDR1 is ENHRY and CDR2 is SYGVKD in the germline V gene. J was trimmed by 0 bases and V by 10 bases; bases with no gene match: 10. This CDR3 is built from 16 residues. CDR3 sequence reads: CATNLLSGANTGELFF. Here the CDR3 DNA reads TGTGCCACCAACCTCCTTAGCGGGGCGAACACCGGGGAGCTGTTTTTT.

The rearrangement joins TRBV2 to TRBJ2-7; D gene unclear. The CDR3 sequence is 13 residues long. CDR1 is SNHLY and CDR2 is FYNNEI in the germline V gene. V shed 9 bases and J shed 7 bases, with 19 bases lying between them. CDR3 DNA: TGTGCCAGAGACGGCCCTACCTTGAGGGAGCAGTACTTC. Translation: CARDGPTLREQYF.

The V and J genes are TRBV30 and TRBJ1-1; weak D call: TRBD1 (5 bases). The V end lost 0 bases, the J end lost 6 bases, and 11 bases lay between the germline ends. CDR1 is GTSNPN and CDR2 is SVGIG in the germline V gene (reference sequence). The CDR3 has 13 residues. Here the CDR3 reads CAWSVQGGPEAFF. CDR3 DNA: TGTGCCTGGAGTGTGCAGGGTGGGCCTGAAGCTTTCTTT. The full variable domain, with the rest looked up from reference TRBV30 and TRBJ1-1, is SQTIHQWPATLVQPVGSPLSLECTVEGTSNPNLYWYRQAAGRGLQLLFYSVGIGQISSEVPQNLSASRPQDRQFILSSKKLLLSDSGFYLCAWSVQGGPEAFFGQGTRLTVV.

CDR3 region: CASSSEGTGFSTDTQYF. In DNA form, the CDR3 reads TGTGCCAGCAGCTCGGAGGGGACAGGGTTTAGCACAGATACGCAGTATTTT. The chain links TRBV5-4 to TRBJ2-3; TRBD1 matches 9 bases. There are 17 residues in the CDR3. Germline V gives CDR1 SGHNT, CDR2 YYREEE (reference sequence). V was pared by 3 bases and J by 0 bases, with 8 bases of the junction left unmatched.

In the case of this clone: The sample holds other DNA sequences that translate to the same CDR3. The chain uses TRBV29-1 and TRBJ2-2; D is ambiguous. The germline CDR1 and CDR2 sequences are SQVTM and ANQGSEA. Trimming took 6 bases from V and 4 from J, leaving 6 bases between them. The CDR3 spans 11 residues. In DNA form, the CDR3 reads TGCAGCGTCTTAATCACCGGGGAGCTGTTTTTT. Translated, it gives CSVLITGELFF.

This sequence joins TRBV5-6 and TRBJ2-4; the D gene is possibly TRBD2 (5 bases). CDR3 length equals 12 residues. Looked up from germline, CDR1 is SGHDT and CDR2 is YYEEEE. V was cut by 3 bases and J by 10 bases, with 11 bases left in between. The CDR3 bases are TGTGCCAGCAGCTCTTCTAGCAATATTCAGTACTTC. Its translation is CASSSSSNIQYF. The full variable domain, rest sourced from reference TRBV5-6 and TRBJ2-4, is DAGVTQSPTHLIKTRGQQVTLRCSPKSGHDTVSWYQQALGQGPQFIFQYYEEEERQRGNFPDRFSGHQFPNYSSELNVNALLLGDSALYLCASSSSSNIQYFGAGTRLSVL.

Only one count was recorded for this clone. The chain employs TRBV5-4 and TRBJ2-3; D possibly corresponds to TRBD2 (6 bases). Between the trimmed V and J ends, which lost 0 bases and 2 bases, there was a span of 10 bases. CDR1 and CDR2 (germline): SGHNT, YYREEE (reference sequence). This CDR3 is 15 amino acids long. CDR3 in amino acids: CASSLAGSDTDTQYF. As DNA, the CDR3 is TGTGCCAGCAGCTTGGCCGGGAGCGACACAGATACGCAGTATTTT.

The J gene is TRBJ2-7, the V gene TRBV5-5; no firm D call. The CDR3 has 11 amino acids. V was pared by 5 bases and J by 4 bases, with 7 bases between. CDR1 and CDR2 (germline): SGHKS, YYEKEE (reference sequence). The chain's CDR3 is CASSFQYEQYF. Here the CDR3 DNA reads TGTGCCAGCAGTTTTCAGTACGAGCAGTACTTC.

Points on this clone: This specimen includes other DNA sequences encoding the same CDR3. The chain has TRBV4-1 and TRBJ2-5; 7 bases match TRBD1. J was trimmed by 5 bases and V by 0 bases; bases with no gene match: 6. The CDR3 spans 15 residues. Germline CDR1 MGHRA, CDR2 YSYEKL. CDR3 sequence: CASSQEEGGRETQYF. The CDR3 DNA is TGCGCCAGCAGCCAAGAGGAAGGGGGCAGGGAGACCCAGTACTTC.

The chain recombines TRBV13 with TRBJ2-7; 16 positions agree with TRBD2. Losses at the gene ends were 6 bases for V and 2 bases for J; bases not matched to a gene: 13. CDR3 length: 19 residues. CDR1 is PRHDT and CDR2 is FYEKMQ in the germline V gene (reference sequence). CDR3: CASRPNTGTSGRETYEQYF. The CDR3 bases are TGTGCCAGCAGACCCAACACCGGGACTAGCGGGAGGGAAACCTACGAGCAGTACTTC.

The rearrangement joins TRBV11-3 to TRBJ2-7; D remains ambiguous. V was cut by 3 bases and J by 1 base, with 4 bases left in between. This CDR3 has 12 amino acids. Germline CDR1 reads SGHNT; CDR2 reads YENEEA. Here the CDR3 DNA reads TGTGCCAGCAGCTTTCGTTCCTACGAGCAGTACTTC. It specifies CASSFRSYEQYF.

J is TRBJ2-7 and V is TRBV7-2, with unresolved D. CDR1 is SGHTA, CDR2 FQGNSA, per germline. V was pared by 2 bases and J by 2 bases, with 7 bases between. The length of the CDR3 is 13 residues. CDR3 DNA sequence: TGTGCCAGCAGCTTAAGCAACCCCTACGAGCAGTACTTC. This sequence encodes CASSLSNPYEQYF.

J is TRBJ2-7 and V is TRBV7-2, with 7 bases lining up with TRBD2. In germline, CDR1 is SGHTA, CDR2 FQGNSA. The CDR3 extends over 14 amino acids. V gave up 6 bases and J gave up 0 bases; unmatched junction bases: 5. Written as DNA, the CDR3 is TGTGCCAGCAGGGCGGGAGACCCCTCCTACGAGCAGTACTTC. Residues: CASRAGDPSYEQYF.

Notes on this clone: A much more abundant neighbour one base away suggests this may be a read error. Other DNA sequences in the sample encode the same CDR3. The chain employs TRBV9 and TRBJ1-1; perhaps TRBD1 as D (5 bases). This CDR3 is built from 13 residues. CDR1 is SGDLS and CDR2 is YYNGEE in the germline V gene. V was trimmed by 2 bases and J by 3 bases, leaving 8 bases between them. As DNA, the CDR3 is TGTGCCAGCAGCGTTGGAGGGGACACTGAAGCTTTCTTT. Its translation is CASSVGGDTEAFF.

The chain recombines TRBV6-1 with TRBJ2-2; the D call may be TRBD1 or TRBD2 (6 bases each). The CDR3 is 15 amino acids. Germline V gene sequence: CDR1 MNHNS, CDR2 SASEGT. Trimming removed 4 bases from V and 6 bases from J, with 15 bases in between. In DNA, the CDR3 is TGTGCCAGCAGTGCCAGTAAGGAGGGGGCCGGGGAGCTGTTTTTT. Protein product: CASSASKEGAGELFF.

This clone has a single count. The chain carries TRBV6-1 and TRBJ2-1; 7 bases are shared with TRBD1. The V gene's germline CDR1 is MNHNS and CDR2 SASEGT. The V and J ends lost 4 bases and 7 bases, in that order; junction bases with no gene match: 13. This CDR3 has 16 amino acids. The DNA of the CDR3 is TGTGCCAGCAGTGTGGAAGAGGGGGCAGTGTGGAATGAGCAGTTCTTC. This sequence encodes CASSVEEGAVWNEQFF.

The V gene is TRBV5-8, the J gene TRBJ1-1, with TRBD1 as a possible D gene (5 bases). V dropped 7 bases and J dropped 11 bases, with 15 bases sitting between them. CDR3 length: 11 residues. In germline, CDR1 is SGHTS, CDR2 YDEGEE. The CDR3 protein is CASAQGGEAFF. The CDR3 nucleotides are TGTGCCAGCGCCCAGGGCGGTGAGGCTTTCTTT. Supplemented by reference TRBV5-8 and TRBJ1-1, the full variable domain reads EAGVTQSPTHLIKTRGQQATLRCSPISGHTSVYWYQQALGLGLQFLLWYDEGEERNRGNFPPRFSGRQFPNYSSELNVNALELEDSALYLCASAQGGEAFFGQGTRLTVV.

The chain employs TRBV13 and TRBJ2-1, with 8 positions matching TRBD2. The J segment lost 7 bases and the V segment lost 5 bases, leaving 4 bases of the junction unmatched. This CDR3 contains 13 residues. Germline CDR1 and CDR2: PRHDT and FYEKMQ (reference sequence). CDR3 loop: CASSPGLGNEQFF. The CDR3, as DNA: TGTGCCAGCAGCCCGGGACTAGGGAATGAGCAGTTCTTC.

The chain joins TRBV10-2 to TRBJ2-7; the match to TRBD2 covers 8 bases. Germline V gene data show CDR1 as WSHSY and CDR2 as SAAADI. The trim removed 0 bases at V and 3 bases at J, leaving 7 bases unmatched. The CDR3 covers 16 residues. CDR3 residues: CASSESALAVGYEQYF. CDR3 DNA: TGCGCCAGCAGTGAGTCGGCACTAGCGGTCGGCTACGAGCAGTACTTC.

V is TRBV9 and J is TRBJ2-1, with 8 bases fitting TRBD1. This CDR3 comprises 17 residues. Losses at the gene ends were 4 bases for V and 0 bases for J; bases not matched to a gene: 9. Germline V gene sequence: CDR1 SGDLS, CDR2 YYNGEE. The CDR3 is CASSPRTGKSSYNEQFF. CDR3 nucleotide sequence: TGTGCCAGCAGCCCGAGGACAGGGAAAAGCTCCTACAATGAGCAGTTCTTC.